A single sample is the source of the 6 T cell receptor beta chains below, sequenced in a study of CD8+ T cells in alopecia areata. Once RNA had been extracted, it was reverse transcribed into cDNA to act as the sequencing template. Sequencing used immunoSEQ multiplex PCR; TCRdb keeps in-frame clones, though not all of them. The sample carries 180,000 or so clones, about 53% recorded once. Treatment defined: oral pan-JAK inhibitor, 5-10 mg twice daily. Here the sequenced sample was CD8+ T cells sorted from blood, taken at week 24, from a patient treated with tofacitinib. Receptors originate from a human donor with alopecia areata.

V usage is TRBV30 and J usage is TRBJ1-5; D may be TRBD1 (5 bases). Trimming cost V 1 base and J 4 bases, with 23 bases left between them. The germline CDR1 and CDR2 sequences are GTSNPN and SVGIG (reference sequence). CDR3 length: 18 amino acids. In nucleotides, the CDR3 is TGTGCCTGGAGTGCTTGGGCCCCACACACAGGAGAGAATCAGCCCCAGCATTTT. Encoded protein: CAWSAWAPHTGENQPQHF.

The rearrangement uses TRBV13 and TRBJ2-2; tentative D call: TRBD1 (6 bases). Trimming left V 5 bases short and J 6 bases short, with 13 bases between. Germline loops: CDR1 PRHDT, CDR2 FYEKMQ (reference sequence). The CDR3 has 14 amino acids. CDR3 DNA: TGTGCCAGCAGCCCTGCCACAGGGCCCGGGGAGCTGTTTTTT. Amino acid sequence: CASSPATGPGELFF.

The chain uses TRBV13 and TRBJ2-1; the D gene is possibly TRBD1 (6 bases). Between the trimmed V and J ends, which lost 5 bases and 8 bases, there was a span of 16 bases. The CDR3 is 14 residues long. Germline loops: CDR1 PRHDT, CDR2 FYEKMQ (reference sequence). The CDR3 is CASSPTNRVDEQFF. CDR3 in DNA: TGTGCCAGCAGCCCCACGAACAGGGTGGATGAGCAGTTCTTC.

This clone appeared once. This sequence joins TRBV6-5 and TRBJ2-3; D is possibly TRBD2 (5 bases). The CDR3 is 15 amino acids. Germline lookup yields CDR1 MNHEY and CDR2 SVGAGI. Trimming took 6 bases from V and 1 from J, leaving 14 bases between them. Written as DNA, the CDR3 is TGTGCCAGCAGCCGTAGCGACCAACGCACAGATACGCAGTATTTT. As protein: CASSRSDQRTDTQYF.

The V call is TRBV6-1, the J call TRBJ1-2; D call uncertain. V shed 6 bases and J shed 2 bases, with 7 bases lying between them. This CDR3 spans 12 amino acids. CDR1 is MNHNS, CDR2 SASEGT, per germline. The CDR3 sequence is CASRDGNYGYTF. The CDR3 bases are TGTGCCAGCAGGGACGGGAACTATGGCTACACCTTC.

The genes are TRBV10-3 and TRBJ2-7; TRBD1 or TRBD2 may be the D gene (6 bases each). CDR1 ENHRY and CDR2 SYGVKD come from the germline V gene. Trimming shortened V by 6 bases and J by 0 bases, and 15 bases separated the two germline ends. This CDR3 is 15 amino acids long. This chain's CDR3 is CAISAGQLSSYEQYF. The CDR3 DNA reads as TGTGCCATCAGCGCGGGACAACTGAGCTCCTACGAGCAGTACTTC.